One and the same sample provided the 9 T cell receptor beta chains below, sequenced in a study of regulatory T cells in long-lasting Graves disease (dated by TCRdb to the early 2020s). Libraries were built with multiplex PCR. The instrument given in TCRdb is Illumina HiSeq 4000. TCR beta libraries were built with iRepertoire HTBI primers and Arm-PCR amplification of CDR3 regions. TCRdb trimmed the raw reads at Q25, called clones with MiXCR and kept productive beta chains. Records with the same CDR3 protein are collapsed into one entry carrying the most frequent genes and DNA. This sample has a few hundred thousand distinct CDR3 sequences in its table, and about 12% of those were observed once. 18% of the sample is taken by the ten largest. The time point label on this specimen signifies: newly diagnosed GD, antithyroid drugs for less than 3 months. For both TCR sequencing and RNA sequencing, RNA was extracted from PBMCs in TRIzol.

A further study also used this sample, focusing on T cells in Graves' hyperthyroidism and ophthalmopathy.

The material sequenced was peripheral blood mononuclear cells (PBMCs), taken at new diagnosis, from a patient treated with antithyroid drugs. These receptors were collected from a young woman with Graves disease. Donor details come from another sample of the same person, matched by shared clones.

The chain employs TRBV20-1 and TRBJ2-1; TRBD2 matches 7 bases. Germline CDR1 is DFQATT and CDR2 is SNEGSKA (reference sequence). The J segment lost 5 bases and the V segment lost 1 base, leaving 5 bases of the junction unmatched. The CDR3 length is 14 residues. CDR3 coding DNA: TGCAGTGCTAGAGGAAGGCTAGCGGACAATGAGCAGTTCTTC. This codes for CSARGRLADNEQFF.

This clonotype has at least ten counts. CDR3 bases: TGTGCCAGCAGCCAAGATCTCGGTATAGGGACCACTGAAGCTTTCTTT. Amino acid sequence: CASSQDLGIGTTEAFF. The V and J genes are TRBV3-1 and TRBJ1-1, with D possibly TRBD1 on 5 matching bases. CDR3 length: 16 amino acids. Trimming cost V 0 bases and J 4 bases, with 15 bases left between them. Germline V gene data show CDR1 as LGHDT and CDR2 as YNNKEL (reference sequence).

Regarding this clonotype: A much larger clone lies a single base off, so this may be a read error. This likely comes from a read error, as the CDR3 has no conserved phenylalanine or tryptophan at its end. The chain combines TRBV27 with TRBJ2-5; no clear D. The CDR3 is made up of 13 amino acids. The ends were cut back, 2 bases at V and 2 bases at J, with 6 bases in the middle. Looked up from germline, CDR1 is MNHEY and CDR2 is SMNVEV (reference sequence). The CDR3 region has the DNA TGTGCCAGCAGTTTACGAGTTCAAGAGACCCAGTACTCC. This gives the protein CASSLRVQETQYS.

This clonotype was found many times. The V and J genes are TRBV5-1 and TRBJ2-2; a possible D gene is TRBD1 (6 bases). V was cut by 4 bases and J by 5 bases, with 9 bases left in between. Germline CDR1 SGHRS, CDR2 YFSETQ. CDR3 length: 13 residues. Here the CDR3 DNA reads TGCGCCAGCAGCATACAGGGTACCGGGGAGCTGTTTTTT. This translates into CASSIQGTGELFF. Variable domain in full (rest from reference TRBV5-1 and TRBJ2-2): KAGVTQTPRYLIKTRGQQVTLSCSPISGHRSVSWYQQTPGQGLQFLFEYFSETQRNKGNFPGRFSGRQFSNSRSEMNVSTLELGDSALYLCASSIQGTGELFFGEGSRLTVL.

This clonotype has ten or more counts. This chain links TRBV12-3 or TRBV12-4 with TRBJ2-3, with D maybe TRBD1 (6 bases). The CDR3 runs 15 residues. V shed 3 bases and J shed 0 bases, with 10 bases lying between them. CDR3 nucleotides: TGTGCCAGCAGTTTTGGGGGCCCGAGCACAGATACGCAGTATTTT. It translates to CASSFGGPSTDTQYF.

This clonotype appeared many times. V is TRBV28 and J is TRBJ2-7; 10 bases map to TRBD2. Per the germline V gene, CDR1 is MDHEN and CDR2 is SYDVKM. This CDR3 spans 14 amino acids. V trimming: 4 bases; J trimming: 5 bases; junction bases outside the gene matches: 5. In DNA, the CDR3 is TGTGCCAGCAGTTCTCTAGCGGGAGCTAACGAGCAGTACTTC. This translates into CASSSLAGANEQYF.

This clonotype was detected many times. The chain recombines TRBV28 with TRBJ2-1; 8 nucleotides align to TRBD2. CDR1 is MDHEN, CDR2 SYDVKM, per germline. CDR3 length: 16 amino acids. With 3 bases clipped from V and 6 bases from J, the junction kept 10 bases outside the gene matches. DNA of the CDR3: TGTGCCAGCAGTTTTTTCGGGAGGGCGACTGGCAATGAGCAGTTCTTC. Its translation is CASSFFGRATGNEQFF.

This clonotype was observed many times. This chain links TRBV11-3 with TRBJ2-1; 11 nucleotides agree with TRBD2. Per germline, CDR1 SGHNT and CDR2 YENEEA. Trimming cost V 2 bases and J 5 bases; bases outside gene matches: 5. There are 16 residues in the CDR3. The CDR3 DNA reads TGTGCCAGCAGCTTATGGGGGACTAGCGGAGACAATGAGCAGTTCTTC. Translating it yields CASSLWGTSGDNEQFF.

In this sample, this clonotype turned up many times. The chain has TRBV20-1 and TRBJ2-7, with a tentative D call TRBD2 (7 bases). This CDR3 has 13 amino acids. The V gene lost 3 bases and the J gene lost 7 bases, with 16 bases spanning the gap. Germline V CDR1 and CDR2: DFQATT, SNEGSKA (reference sequence). CDR3 nucleotide sequence: TGCAGTGCTAGCGGGGGGCCATATCGTGAGCAGTACGTC. Translating gives CSASGGPYREQYV.